This TCR beta chain was captured by sequencing in a study of T cell repertoires in cytomegalovirus infection (dated by TCRdb to the late 2010s). Study-wide context: Donor HLA type was relevant to the analysis, because carriage of CMV infection together with the matching HLA type was indicated by public TCR beta signatures.

There are many counts of this clonotype. The antigen it recognizes is unknown. No much larger clone is present one base from it, and per-base qualities are unavailable. TCRdb names Illumina HiSeq 1500 as the instrument used. The public reads were quality trimmed at Q25 with fastp and then assembled into clones with MiXCR by TCRdb, keeping productive beta chains. When rows share a CDR3 protein, they turn into one entry using the most common DNA and genes. The sample table records about 80,000 distinct CDR3 sequences; roughly 3.7% of these occur just once. Jointly, the top ten make up approximately 5% of the sample. On the study overall, not on this receptor specifically: The ex vivo response was dominated by HLA-C-restricted CMV-specific TCR beta clonotypes, and the single most frequent clonotype in two of eight donors was supplied by these HLA-C-restricted clonotypes. In both this cohort and an independent roughly 400-donor cohort, the cumulative frequency of public TCR beta family members distinguished carriers of CMV infection plus the relevant HLA type.

Germline trimming: 2 bases from V, 5 bases from J; junction bases outside gene matches: 6. Inclusive of the bounding cysteine and phenylalanine, the CDR3 is 15 residues long. Only the CDR3 part of the read is kept: 45 bases, read in frame from the first base. CDR1 and CDR2 were assigned from the germline V gene as MNHEY and SVGEGT. This clonotype was sampled from a human donor in good health (CMV status not recorded). Some clones in this sample may be carry-over from other donors' samples. The chain is made from TRBV6-2 or TRBV6-3 and TRBJ1-5, with TRBD1 identical over 7 junction bases. Specimen: PBMCs. Here is the DNA: TGTGCCAGCAGTTACAGGGGGCGATGGGATCAGCCCCAGCATTTT. Translated, this gives CASSYRGRWDQPQHF.